This T cell receptor (beta chain) was sequenced during a study of OX40 agonist ivuxolimab in advanced cancers. Sampled blood was obtained at baseline, cycle 4 day 1, and cycle 7 day 1. The repertoire was sequenced with immunoSEQ multiplex PCR; TCRdb's copy has only in-frame clones and lacks some. The sample lists some 64,000 clones; around 93% were seen once. Study-level results: Relative to CD4+ cells, CD8+ T cells on average had more expanded clones. Among the least clonally expanded were partial responders at 0.1-3.0 mg/kg. Researchers did not establish what antigens the expanded peripheral T cells target.

V was cut by 0 bases and J by 3 bases, with 10 bases left in between. The CDR3 covers 14 residues. Germline CDR1 reads SGHKS; CDR2 reads YYEKEE (reference sequence). About this clone: Antigen unknown.

This chain connects TRBV5-5 to TRBJ2-7, with no clear D. This material consisted of CD4+ or CD8+ T cells sorted from blood, taken in a trial of the OX40 agonist ivuxolimab. This TCR was recovered from an adult with an advanced solid tumor such as melanoma, head and neck, liver or kidney cancer. The CDR3, as DNA: TGTGCCAGCAGCTTGGACGGACGGATCTACGAGCAGTACTTC. Translating it yields CASSLDGRIYEQYF.